A selection of T cell receptor beta chains follows, all from one sample in a study of T cell responses to AZD1222 COVID-19 vaccine. Generated by immunoSEQ multiplex PCR, the TCRdb table keeps only in-frame clones and is missing some. The sample contains 140,000 to 150,000 clones, just under 95% of which appear only once. Specimen: peripheral blood, collected after recovery from COVID-19. The receptors come from an adult who had recovered from COVID-19. Both conserved end residues are part of each CDR3. Fields, in order: CDR3 length, V gene, D gene, J gene, clone size, CDR3 DNA, CDR3 protein. D genes are given only for firm matches. Rows give clone size only sometimes, using once, few, many, or a class for an expanded clone.

CDR3 length: 15
V gene: TRBV5-4
D gene: NA
J gene: TRBJ2-2
clone size: few
CDR3 DNA: TGTGCCAGCAGCCAAGGGGGGGCGAGGAACGGGGAGCTGTTTTTT
CDR3 protein: CASSQGGARNGELFF

CDR3 length: 17
V gene: TRBV18
D gene: TRBD1
J gene: TRBJ1-1
clone size: NA
CDR3 DNA: TGTGCCAGCTCCCCTTATATTGCGACAGGGGGGAACACTGAAGCTTTCTTT
CDR3 protein: CASSPYIATGGNTEAFF

CDR3 length: 19
V gene: TRBV19
D gene: TRBD1
J gene: TRBJ2-5
clone size: NA
CDR3 DNA: TGTGCCAGTAGGTACACCGGGACAGGACATCAAGAGTCGGGGGAGACCCAGTACTTC
CDR3 protein: CASRYTGTGHQESGETQYF

CDR3 length: 15
V gene: TRBV6-5
D gene: NA
J gene: TRBJ2-5
clone size: NA
CDR3 DNA: TGTGCCAGCAGTTACTCCCGGGGAGCCCAAGAGACCCAGTACTTC
CDR3 protein: CASSYSRGAQETQYF

CDR3 length: 15
V gene: TRBV6-5
D gene: NA
J gene: TRBJ2-2
clone size: NA
CDR3 DNA: TGTGCCAGCACTCCAGATATTACGAACACCGGGGAGCTGTTTTTT
CDR3 protein: CASTPDITNTGELFF

CDR3 length: 14
V gene: TRBV13
D gene: NA
J gene: TRBJ2-7
clone size: NA
CDR3 DNA: TGTGCCAGCAGCCGCGTGGCTGATTCCTACGAGCAGTACTTC
CDR3 protein: CASSRVADSYEQYF

CDR3 length: 12
V gene: TRBV23-1
D gene: NA
J gene: TRBJ1-2
clone size: NA
CDR3 DNA: TGCGCCAGAAGACCTCAGGGGAATGGCTACACCTTC
CDR3 protein: CARRPQGNGYTF

CDR3 length: 16
V gene: TRBV6-2/TRBV6-3
D gene: TRBD2
J gene: TRBJ2-3
clone size: NA
CDR3 DNA: TGTGCCAGCAGCAAGGGACTAGCGGGAGACACAGATACGCAGTATTTT
CDR3 protein: CASSKGLAGDTDTQYF

CDR3 length: 14
V gene: TRBV19
D gene: TRBD1
J gene: TRBJ2-7
clone size: NA
CDR3 DNA: TGTGCCAGTAGCCAGGGGGCTCTCTCCTACGAGCAGTACTTC
CDR3 protein: CASSQGALSYEQYF

CDR3 length: 13
V gene: TRBV5-6
D gene: NA
J gene: TRBJ2-5
clone size: NA
CDR3 DNA: TGTGCCAGCAGCTTGGAAAGGCAAGAGACCCAGTACTTC
CDR3 protein: CASSLERQETQYF

CDR3 length: 15
V gene: TRBV5-4
D gene: TRBD1
J gene: TRBJ1-1
clone size: NA
CDR3 DNA: TGTGCCAGCAGCGCCAAGACAGGGAAGTATACCGAAGCTTTCTTT
CDR3 protein: CASSAKTGKYTEAFF

CDR3 length: 16
V gene: TRBV2
D gene: TRBD2
J gene: TRBJ2-1
clone size: NA
CDR3 DNA: TGTGCCAGCGGGACTAGCGGGAGGGTTAGGGACAATGAGCAGTTCTTC
CDR3 protein: CASGTSGRVRDNEQFF

CDR3 length: 15
V gene: TRBV2
D gene: NA
J gene: TRBJ2-3
clone size: NA
CDR3 DNA: TGTGCCAGCAGGGATACAGGGACCGGGTTGCATACGCAGTATTTT
CDR3 protein: CASRDTGTGLHTQYF

CDR3 length: 14
V gene: TRBV9
D gene: TRBD2
J gene: TRBJ2-3
clone size: NA
CDR3 DNA: TGTGCCAGCAGCGTAGTCAGCGGGACGGCTACGCAGTATTTT
CDR3 protein: CASSVVSGTATQYF

CDR3 length: 13
V gene: TRBV6-5
D gene: NA
J gene: TRBJ1-6
clone size: NA
CDR3 DNA: TGTGCCAGCAGTTATACAGGGAATTCACCCCTCCACTTT
CDR3 protein: CASSYTGNSPLHF

CDR3 length: 12
V gene: TRBV6-4
D gene: NA
J gene: TRBJ2-7
clone size: once
CDR3 DNA: TGTGCCAGCAGTGAATATACCTACGAGCAGTACTTC
CDR3 protein: CASSEYTYEQYF

CDR3 length: 15
V gene: TRBV27
D gene: NA
J gene: TRBJ2-2
clone size: NA
CDR3 DNA: TGTGCCAGCAGTTTATGGGCTTCGTCCGCCGGGGAGCTGTTTTTT
CDR3 protein: CASSLWASSAGELFF

CDR3 length: 17
V gene: TRBV28
D gene: TRBD1
J gene: TRBJ2-7
clone size: NA
CDR3 DNA: TGTGCCAGCAGTTTAGCCCTTGACGACGGGACAGGCTACGAGCAGTACTTC
CDR3 protein: CASSLALDDGTGYEQYF

CDR3 length: 13
V gene: TRBV29-1
D gene: NA
J gene: TRBJ2-7
clone size: NA
CDR3 DNA: TGCAGCGTTGAAACACGAAGCTCCTACGAGCAGTACTTC
CDR3 protein: CSVETRSSYEQYF

CDR3 length: 15
V gene: TRBV28
D gene: NA
J gene: TRBJ2-7
clone size: NA
CDR3 DNA: TGTGCCAGCAGTTTAGTTCGGGGAGGAACCTACGAGCAGTACTTC
CDR3 protein: CASSLVRGGTYEQYF

CDR3 length: 13
V gene: TRBV10-3
D gene: NA
J gene: TRBJ1-1
clone size: NA
CDR3 DNA: TGTGCCATCAGTGTCTCCCAGGGGACTGAAGCTTTCTTT
CDR3 protein: CAISVSQGTEAFF

CDR3 length: 15
V gene: TRBV7-9
D gene: NA
J gene: TRBJ2-6
clone size: NA
CDR3 DNA: TGTGCCAGCAGTCCCCGGGGGACTGGGGCCAACGTCCTGACTTTC
CDR3 protein: CASSPRGTGANVLTF

CDR3 length: 15
V gene: TRBV7-3
D gene: TRBD2
J gene: TRBJ2-1
clone size: NA
CDR3 DNA: TGTGCCAGCAGCCCAAGAGCGGGAAACTACAATGAGCAGTTCTTC
CDR3 protein: CASSPRAGNYNEQFF